Listed below are T cell receptor beta chains from one sample, sequenced in a study of HIV-infected children after antiretroviral therapy interruption. TCRdb redid the calling of the 3' RACE reads with MiXCR, one entry per CDR3 protein. The sample has about 89,000 distinct CDR3 sequences, 5.5% to 8.5% seen once. This sample comprised CD45RA+ CD4+ T cells from PBMCs, pooled from several time points, obtained from a donor given antiretroviral therapy, either interrupted or continuous. The origin of the receptors is a pool of human donors with HIV. Both conserved end residues are part of each CDR3. Fields, in order: CDR3 DNA, CDR3 protein, CDR3 length, V gene, clone size, D gene, J gene. A D gene is named only where the DNA matches it firmly. Size is omitted from some rows. Given values are once, few, many or a class for expanded clones.

CDR3 DNA: TGTGCCAGCAGCGAGGGGGGGGATTTGGGCAGCCACACTGAAGCTTTCTTT
CDR3 protein: CASSEGGDLGSHTEAFF
CDR3 length: 17
V gene: TRBV9
clone size: many
D gene: NA
J gene: TRBJ1-1

CDR3 DNA: TGCAGTGCTAATAAAGCGGGAGTGGGGTCAGATACGCAGTATTTT
CDR3 protein: CSANKAGVGSDTQYF
CDR3 length: 15
V gene: TRBV20-1
clone size: many
D gene: TRBD2
J gene: TRBJ2-3

CDR3 DNA: TGTGCCATCAGTGTAGGGGACTATGGCTACACCTTC
CDR3 protein: CAISVGDYGYTF
CDR3 length: 12
V gene: TRBV10-3
clone size: few
D gene: NA
J gene: TRBJ1-2

CDR3 DNA: TGTGCCAGCAGCTTAGGGACTAGCGGGAATGAGCAGTTCTTC
CDR3 protein: CASSLGTSGNEQFF
CDR3 length: 14
V gene: TRBV7-6
clone size: many
D gene: TRBD2
J gene: TRBJ2-1

CDR3 DNA: TGTGCCAGCAGTCAGGGATACGGCAAAAACATTCAGTACTTC
CDR3 protein: CASSQGYGKNIQYF
CDR3 length: 14
V gene: TRBV28
clone size: many
D gene: NA
J gene: TRBJ2-4

CDR3 DNA: TGTGCCAGCAGTTTAGGAACGTCGGTCTACACTGAAGCTTTCTTT
CDR3 protein: CASSLGTSVYTEAFF
CDR3 length: 15
V gene: TRBV27
clone size: many
D gene: NA
J gene: TRBJ1-1

CDR3 DNA: TGTGCCAGCAGCATCCCGGGCCAATTCGGCTCCTACGAGCAGTACTTC
CDR3 protein: CASSIPGQFGSYEQYF
CDR3 length: 16
V gene: TRBV11-2
clone size: few
D gene: NA
J gene: TRBJ2-7

CDR3 DNA: TGTGCCAGCAGCCAAGCGGGGGGGCCTAGGAACGAGCAGTTCTTC
CDR3 protein: CASSQAGGPRNEQFF
CDR3 length: 15
V gene: TRBV13
clone size: many
D gene: TRBD2
J gene: TRBJ2-1

CDR3 DNA: TGTGCCAGCTCACCACTGGGGAACCAGGGGAACTATGGCTACACCTTC
CDR3 protein: CASSPLGNQGNYGYTF
CDR3 length: 16
V gene: TRBV18
clone size: NA
D gene: NA
J gene: TRBJ1-2

CDR3 DNA: TGTGCCAGCAGCTGGACAGCACCTTCGAACACCGGGGAGCTGTTTTTT
CDR3 protein: CASSWTAPSNTGELFF
CDR3 length: 16
V gene: TRBV7-3
clone size: NA
D gene: NA
J gene: TRBJ2-2

CDR3 DNA: TGTGCCAGCAACGGACAGGGGCTGAAGAACACCGGGGAGCTGTTTTTT
CDR3 protein: CASNGQGLKNTGELFF
CDR3 length: 16
V gene: TRBV2
clone size: many
D gene: TRBD1
J gene: TRBJ2-2

CDR3 DNA: TGTGCCAGCACCCTACGAGGGGGAGGGGACACTGAAGCTTTCTTT
CDR3 protein: CASTLRGGGDTEAFF
CDR3 length: 15
V gene: TRBV7-9
clone size: many
D gene: NA
J gene: TRBJ1-1

CDR3 DNA: TGCAGTGCTAGTGGGACAGGGGGTAATCAGCCCCAACATTTT
CDR3 protein: CSASGTGGNQPQHF
CDR3 length: 14
V gene: TRBV20-1
clone size: NA
D gene: TRBD1
J gene: TRBJ1-5

CDR3 DNA: TGCGCCAGCAGCCAAAGAAGCGGGTCAGTCTACAATGAGCAGTTCTTC
CDR3 protein: CASSQRSGSVYNEQFF
CDR3 length: 16
V gene: TRBV4-1
clone size: many
D gene: NA
J gene: TRBJ2-1

CDR3 DNA: TGCGCCAGCAGCTTGAAGCTAGTTGAGACCCAGTACTTC
CDR3 protein: CASSLKLVETQYF
CDR3 length: 13
V gene: TRBV5-1
clone size: NA
D gene: NA
J gene: TRBJ2-5

CDR3 DNA: TGCGCCAGCACGCTGGACAGGGGACAGCCCCAGCATTTT
CDR3 protein: CASTLDRGQPQHF
CDR3 length: 13
V gene: TRBV10-1
clone size: many
D gene: TRBD1
J gene: TRBJ1-5

CDR3 DNA: TGTGCCAGCAGCCAAGATGAACAAAGGTTGGCGGGAGGAAGCTACGAGCAGTACTTC
CDR3 protein: CASSQDEQRLAGGSYEQYF
CDR3 length: 19
V gene: TRBV3-1
clone size: many
D gene: TRBD2
J gene: TRBJ2-7

CDR3 DNA: TGTGCCACCAGACCCGGGACAGCGATTTTCACAGATACGCAGTATTTT
CDR3 protein: CATRPGTAIFTDTQYF
CDR3 length: 16
V gene: TRBV15
clone size: many
D gene: TRBD1
J gene: TRBJ2-3

CDR3 DNA: TGTGCCAGCAGCTTAGCGGGGGGGTTGGTCTACGAGCAGTACTTC
CDR3 protein: CASSLAGGLVYEQYF
CDR3 length: 15
V gene: TRBV7-2
clone size: few
D gene: TRBD2
J gene: TRBJ2-7

CDR3 DNA: TGTGCCAGCAGTGAGGGCTCCTACGAGCAGTACTTC
CDR3 protein: CASSEGSYEQYF
CDR3 length: 12
V gene: TRBV2
clone size: few
D gene: NA
J gene: TRBJ2-7

CDR3 DNA: TGTGCCAGCAGCTTAGGGGCCCTGGGAGCCACAGATACGCAGTATTTT
CDR3 protein: CASSLGALGATDTQYF
CDR3 length: 16
V gene: TRBV11-2
clone size: many
D gene: NA
J gene: TRBJ2-3

CDR3 DNA: TGCGCCAGCAGCTTGACTAGCGGGGGTGCCTACGAGCAGTACTTC
CDR3 protein: CASSLTSGGAYEQYF
CDR3 length: 15
V gene: TRBV5-1
clone size: many
D gene: TRBD2
J gene: TRBJ2-7

CDR3 DNA: TGTGCCAGCAGACTAGGACAGCTAGCCAAAAACATTCAGTACTTC
CDR3 protein: CASRLGQLAKNIQYF
CDR3 length: 15
V gene: TRBV7-2
clone size: NA
D gene: NA
J gene: TRBJ2-4

CDR3 DNA: TGTGCCAGCAGTGACGGGACCCTCATGGAGCAGTTCTTC
CDR3 protein: CASSDGTLMEQFF
CDR3 length: 13
V gene: TRBV2
clone size: many
D gene: NA
J gene: TRBJ2-1

CDR3 DNA: TGTGCTAGTGGTTTGATCGACAGCCCCCCGTTCTTC
CDR3 protein: CASGLIDSPPFF
CDR3 length: 12
V gene: TRBV12-5
clone size: many
D gene: NA
J gene: TRBJ2-1

CDR3 DNA: TGTGCCAGTGGGACGGAATATAGCAATCAGCCCCAGCATTTT
CDR3 protein: CASGTEYSNQPQHF
CDR3 length: 14
V gene: TRBV19
clone size: NA
D gene: NA
J gene: TRBJ1-5

CDR3 DNA: TGTGCCAGCAGCTTATGGGGGCGGAAGACCCAGTACTTC
CDR3 protein: CASSLWGRKTQYF
CDR3 length: 13
V gene: TRBV11-2
clone size: many
D gene: NA
J gene: TRBJ2-5

CDR3 DNA: TGTGCCAGCAGTTACTCGGAACACACCACTGAAGCTTTCTTT
CDR3 protein: CASSYSEHTTEAFF
CDR3 length: 14
V gene: TRBV6-2/TRBV6-3
clone size: many
D gene: NA
J gene: TRBJ1-1

CDR3 DNA: TGCAGTGCTAGCAGGGGGAACACTGAAGCTTTCTTT
CDR3 protein: CSASRGNTEAFF
CDR3 length: 12
V gene: TRBV20-1
clone size: few
D gene: NA
J gene: TRBJ1-1

CDR3 DNA: TGTGCCAGCAGTTTGGGACAGGGTAAGGGGTTGATGAACACTGAAGCTTTCTTT
CDR3 protein: CASSLGQGKGLMNTEAFF
CDR3 length: 18
V gene: TRBV12-3/TRBV12-4
clone size: NA
D gene: TRBD1
J gene: TRBJ1-1

CDR3 DNA: TGTGCCAGCAGCTACGACGTCCTAGAGGCTTTCTTT
CDR3 protein: CASSYDVLEAFF
CDR3 length: 12
V gene: TRBV28
clone size: many
D gene: NA
J gene: TRBJ1-1

CDR3 DNA: TGCAGTGCTAGGCGCGACAGACAAGAGACCCAGTACTTC
CDR3 protein: CSARRDRQETQYF
CDR3 length: 13
V gene: TRBV20-1
clone size: many
D gene: NA
J gene: TRBJ2-5

CDR3 DNA: TGTGCCAGCAGCTTAGAAGCGGGAGGTTATTACGGGACCCAGTACTTC
CDR3 protein: CASSLEAGGYYGTQYF
CDR3 length: 16
V gene: TRBV7-6
clone size: many
D gene: TRBD2
J gene: TRBJ2-5

CDR3 DNA: TGTGCCAGCAGCTTAGAGGGGAAGAGTGGCTACACCTTC
CDR3 protein: CASSLEGKSGYTF
CDR3 length: 13
V gene: TRBV11-2
clone size: many
D gene: NA
J gene: TRBJ1-2

CDR3 DNA: TGCAGCGGAGGCCGACTAGCGGGCACAGATACGCAGTATTTT
CDR3 protein: CSGGRLAGTDTQYF
CDR3 length: 14
V gene: TRBV29-1
clone size: many
D gene: TRBD2
J gene: TRBJ2-3

CDR3 DNA: TGTGCCAGCGGTAGCTTCGATACGCAGTATTTT
CDR3 protein: CASGSFDTQYF
CDR3 length: 11
V gene: TRBV14
clone size: many
D gene: NA
J gene: TRBJ2-3

CDR3 DNA: TGTGCCAGCAGCCCCACGCAGGGAGGGTACGAGCAGTACTTC
CDR3 protein: CASSPTQGGYEQYF
CDR3 length: 14
V gene: TRBV11-2
clone size: medium-sized
D gene: TRBD2
J gene: TRBJ2-7

CDR3 DNA: TGTGCCAGCAGTTACTCGAGACAGGTCCGGGACACCGGGGAGCTGTTTTTT
CDR3 protein: CASSYSRQVRDTGELFF
CDR3 length: 17
V gene: TRBV6-2/TRBV6-3
clone size: many
D gene: NA
J gene: TRBJ2-2

CDR3 DNA: TGTGCCAGCAGCGTAAAAGGGGGGGAGAAAGCTTTCTTT
CDR3 protein: CASSVKGGEKAFF
CDR3 length: 13
V gene: TRBV9
clone size: many
D gene: NA
J gene: TRBJ1-1

CDR3 DNA: TGTGCCAGTAGTATAGATGGGTTCGCAGGACTGATGAACACTGAAGCTTTCTTT
CDR3 protein: CASSIDGFAGLMNTEAFF
CDR3 length: 18
V gene: TRBV19
clone size: NA
D gene: NA
J gene: TRBJ1-1

CDR3 DNA: TGTGCCAGCTCACCGGGACGGATTACCTACGAGCAGTACTTC
CDR3 protein: CASSPGRITYEQYF
CDR3 length: 14
V gene: TRBV18
clone size: medium-sized
D gene: NA
J gene: TRBJ2-7

CDR3 DNA: TGTGCCAGCAGCCTGGACGGCGGCAATGAAAAACTGTTTTTT
CDR3 protein: CASSLDGGNEKLFF
CDR3 length: 14
V gene: TRBV28
clone size: many
D gene: NA
J gene: TRBJ1-4

CDR3 DNA: TGCAGTGCAACCGCGGACAGCTCCTATAATTCACCCCTCCACTTT
CDR3 protein: CSATADSSYNSPLHF
CDR3 length: 15
V gene: TRBV20-1
clone size: many
D gene: NA
J gene: TRBJ1-6

CDR3 DNA: TGTGCCAGCTCACCCAATCTCGGACGGAACGAGCAGTACTTC
CDR3 protein: CASSPNLGRNEQYF
CDR3 length: 14
V gene: TRBV18
clone size: NA
D gene: NA
J gene: TRBJ2-7

CDR3 DNA: TGTGCCAGCAGCCCTAAGACAGGGAGCACCGGGGAGCTGTTTTTT
CDR3 protein: CASSPKTGSTGELFF
CDR3 length: 15
V gene: TRBV5-4
clone size: many
D gene: TRBD1
J gene: TRBJ2-2

CDR3 DNA: TGTGCCAGCATAGACGAGGGGGTTAGAGTCTATGGCTACACCTTC
CDR3 protein: CASIDEGVRVYGYTF
CDR3 length: 15
V gene: TRBV6-2/TRBV6-3
clone size: NA
D gene: NA
J gene: TRBJ1-2

CDR3 DNA: TGTGCCAGCAGCGGGGGGGACAGGGTAAGGAATGAGCAGTTCTTC
CDR3 protein: CASSGGDRVRNEQFF
CDR3 length: 15
V gene: TRBV9
clone size: many
D gene: TRBD1
J gene: TRBJ2-1

CDR3 DNA: TGTGCCAGCCACTCAGGGGCCTCCTACGAGCAGTACTTC
CDR3 protein: CASHSGASYEQYF
CDR3 length: 13
V gene: TRBV5-6
clone size: few
D gene: NA
J gene: TRBJ2-7

CDR3 DNA: TGTGCCAGCAGCCGGCATGGGACAGGAGGCTTTAACTATGGCTACACCTTC
CDR3 protein: CASSRHGTGGFNYGYTF
CDR3 length: 17
V gene: TRBV12-3/TRBV12-4
clone size: NA
D gene: TRBD1
J gene: TRBJ1-2

CDR3 DNA: TGCAGTGCTAGTCCGAAGACTTATGGCTACACCTTC
CDR3 protein: CSASPKTYGYTF
CDR3 length: 12
V gene: TRBV20-1
clone size: NA
D gene: NA
J gene: TRBJ1-2

CDR3 DNA: TGTGCCAGCAGTGAAGGGACGAGCGGCTACACCTTC
CDR3 protein: CASSEGTSGYTF
CDR3 length: 12
V gene: TRBV6-1
clone size: many
D gene: NA
J gene: TRBJ1-2

CDR3 DNA: TGTGCCTGGAGTGTACAGGTTTCCACTGAAGCTTTCTTT
CDR3 protein: CAWSVQVSTEAFF
CDR3 length: 13
V gene: TRBV30
clone size: few
D gene: NA
J gene: TRBJ1-1

CDR3 DNA: TGCGCCAGCAGCTTTGGGCCAGGAGATTCATACGAGCAGTACTTC
CDR3 protein: CASSFGPGDSYEQYF
CDR3 length: 15
V gene: TRBV5-1
clone size: many
D gene: NA
J gene: TRBJ2-7

CDR3 DNA: TGCGCCAGCAGCCAAGGTGACAGGGGCCCCTACGAGCAGTACTTC
CDR3 protein: CASSQGDRGPYEQYF
CDR3 length: 15
V gene: TRBV4-1
clone size: many
D gene: TRBD1
J gene: TRBJ2-7

CDR3 DNA: TGTGCCAGCAGTTCGATAGATACGCAGTATTTT
CDR3 protein: CASSSIDTQYF
CDR3 length: 11
V gene: TRBV27
clone size: NA
D gene: NA
J gene: TRBJ2-3

CDR3 DNA: TGTGCCAGCAGTCGAGCTGGAGGACAGGGGCGGAACTATGGCTACACCTTC
CDR3 protein: CASSRAGGQGRNYGYTF
CDR3 length: 17
V gene: TRBV27
clone size: many
D gene: TRBD1
J gene: TRBJ1-2

CDR3 DNA: TGCAGCGTTGAAGTTGTCCAGGGAGCCGGCAAGTTCTTC
CDR3 protein: CSVEVVQGAGKFF
CDR3 length: 13
V gene: TRBV29-1
clone size: many
D gene: NA
J gene: TRBJ2-1

CDR3 DNA: TGCAGCGTTGGACAATTAAATGAGCAGTTCTTC
CDR3 protein: CSVGQLNEQFF
CDR3 length: 11
V gene: TRBV29-1
clone size: many
D gene: NA
J gene: TRBJ2-1

CDR3 DNA: TGTGCCAGCAGTTTAGAAAGGGGCCGACTGAGCAATCAGCCCCAGCATTTT
CDR3 protein: CASSLERGRLSNQPQHF
CDR3 length: 17
V gene: TRBV12-3/TRBV12-4
clone size: many
D gene: NA
J gene: TRBJ1-5

CDR3 DNA: TGTGCCAGTTCCATTAACAATGAGCAGTTCTTC
CDR3 protein: CASSINNEQFF
CDR3 length: 11
V gene: TRBV6-1
clone size: many
D gene: NA
J gene: TRBJ2-1